The 22 T cell receptor beta chains listed next were all sequenced from one sample in a study of cytomegalovirus exposure and HLA in healthy donors. Measured with immunoSEQ multiplex PCR; TCRdb has only the in-frame clones, and not every one. Of around 130,000 clones listed, almost 90% are singletons. Specimen: PBMCs. Every receptor here comes from a man aged 25 to 45 in good health and CMV-seronegative.

This clone was detected many times. CDR3 sequence: CASSLAQGDEQYF. CDR3 sequence (DNA): TGCGCCAGCAGCTTGGCCCAGGGGGACGAGCAGTACTTC. The V and J genes are TRBV5-1 and TRBJ2-7; 7 bases fit TRBD1. Trimming at V came to 0 bases and at J to 5 bases, leaving 2 bases not matched to a gene. The germline gives CDR1 SGHRS, CDR2 YFSETQ. The CDR3 runs to 13 residues.

This clone came up a few times. This chain joins TRBV6-4 and TRBJ2-3; possibly TRBD2 for D (6 bases). The CDR3 runs 14 residues. The V end was cut by 3 bases, the J end by 3 bases, with 10 bases between. Looked up from germline, CDR1 is MRHNA and CDR2 is SNTAGT. CDR3 nucleotide sequence: TGTGCCAGCAGTGAGGGGGGAGAAACAGATACGCAGTATTTT. It translates to CASSEGGETDTQYF.

The chain joins TRBV10-2 to TRBJ2-1; D unresolved. CDR1 and CDR2 from the germline V gene are WSHSY and SAAADI. Deletions cut 8 bases from V and 9 bases from J, with 17 bases between. The CDR3 covers 13 residues. The CDR3 here is CASGVPLGGEQFF. The CDR3 DNA sequence: TGCGCCAGCGGTGTACCCTTAGGCGGTGAGCAGTTCTTC.

V gene TRBV30 combines with J gene TRBJ2-1; weak D call: TRBD1 (5 bases). Germline V gives CDR1 GTSNPN, CDR2 SVGIG (reference sequence). Trimming took 4 bases from V and 0 from J, leaving 19 bases between them. This CDR3 is 17 amino acids long. CDR3 amino acids: CAWIGLAGPSSYNEQFF. The CDR3 bases are TGTGCCTGGATAGGTCTGGCAGGGCCTAGCTCCTACAATGAGCAGTTCTTC.

Only one count was recorded for this clone. This chain links TRBV6-6 with TRBJ1-5; TRBD1 agrees at 7 bases. Trimming took 6 bases from V and 8 from J; bases not matched to a gene: 16. The germline gives CDR1 MNHNY, CDR2 SVGAGI (reference sequence). This CDR3 spans 16 amino acids. In DNA form, the CDR3 reads TGTGCCAGCAGCACGATCGACAGGGAGGTAGGGGAGCCCCAGCATTTT. This codes for CASSTIDREVGEPQHF.

This chain links TRBV5-1 with TRBJ2-7; TRBD2 matches at 8 bases. Germline V lookup: CDR1 SGHRS, CDR2 YFSETQ. Germline trimming cut 5 bases from V and 0 bases from J; bases unmatched to any gene: 4. This CDR3 is 14 amino acids long. This CDR3 is CASSSGGVSYEQYF. CDR3 nucleotide sequence: TGCGCCAGCAGTTCCGGGGGGGTCTCCTACGAGCAGTACTTC.

This chain links TRBV27 with TRBJ2-5; TRBD1 is a possible D gene (5 bases). Germline loops: CDR1 MNHEY, CDR2 SMNVEV (reference sequence). The V end was cut by 4 bases, the J end by 5 bases, with 14 bases between. The CDR3 contains 14 residues. CDR3 DNA: TGTGCCAGCAGTTCGGCAGGGTTATTGGAGACCCAGTACTTC. Translated: CASSSAGLLETQYF.

This clone was observed a single time. The chain has TRBV5-1 and TRBJ2-7; TRBD1 might be the D (6 bases). V was shortened by 2 bases and J by 5 bases, with 17 bases between the two germline ends. Germline loops: CDR1 SGHRS, CDR2 YFSETQ. The CDR3 spans 15 residues. The CDR3 spells CASSFGDTNPHEQYF. CDR3 coding DNA: TGCGCCAGCAGCTTTGGGGACACTAACCCCCACGAGCAGTACTTC.

V usage is TRBV6-5 and J usage is TRBJ2-2; tentatively, D is TRBD1 (7 bases). The CDR3 length is 15 residues. From germline, CDR1 is MNHEY and CDR2 SVGAGI. The V end lost 8 bases, the J end lost 1 base, and 14 bases lay between the germline ends. CDR3 protein: CASGVQGGNTGELFF. CDR3 DNA: TGTGCCAGCGGGGTTCAGGGGGGGAACACCGGGGAGCTGTTTTTT.

The chain carries TRBV5-4 and TRBJ2-7; D remains unclear. Germline CDR1 is SGHNT and CDR2 is YYREEE (reference sequence). V was clipped by 4 bases and J by 2 bases, with 16 bases between them. This CDR3 comprises 15 residues. For the CDR3, the DNA is TGTGCCAGCAGCCTACTCGACTCCCTAACCTACGAGCAGTACTTC. Translation: CASSLLDSLTYEQYF.

This chain joins TRBV5-6 and TRBJ1-5; a weak D match, TRBD1 (5 bases). Germline CDR1 and CDR2: SGHDT and YYEEEE. The CDR3 runs to 12 residues. V shed 0 bases and J shed 10 bases, with 8 bases lying between them. In DNA form, the CDR3 reads TGTGCCAGCAGCTTGGCGGACAAACCCCAGCATTTT. Translated, it gives CASSLADKPQHF.

This chain links TRBV7-9 with TRBJ2-7; D call uncertain. The CDR3 spans 15 residues. From germline, CDR1 is SEHNR and CDR2 FQNEAQ (reference sequence). With 5 bases removed from V and 4 bases from J, the gap between germline ends came to 18 bases. The CDR3 loop reads CASSGLRLQIYEQYF. The DNA for the CDR3 is TGTGCCAGCAGCGGCTTGCGGCTGCAAATTTACGAGCAGTACTTC.

CDR3 region: CASSAEPGAYEQYF. The CDR3 DNA reads as TGCGCCAGCAGCGCGGAGCCAGGGGCCTACGAGCAGTACTTC. The chain is built from TRBV5-1 and TRBJ2-7; perhaps TRBD1 as D (6 bases). This CDR3 has 14 residues. Germline V gene sequence: CDR1 SGHRS, CDR2 YFSETQ. V dropped 4 bases and J dropped 2 bases, with 13 bases sitting between them.

The genes are TRBV6-1 and TRBJ2-4; tentative D call: TRBD1 (5 bases). Looked up from germline, CDR1 is MNHNS and CDR2 is SASEGT. The CDR3 totals 15 residues. Between the trimmed V and J ends, which lost 11 bases and 0 bases, there was a span of 17 bases. CDR3 sequence reads: CAASPGHLAKNIQYF. The CDR3, as DNA: TGTGCCGCCTCTCCCGGACACCTAGCCAAAAACATTCAGTACTTC.

The chain recombines TRBV7-2 with TRBJ2-7; 10 bases agree with TRBD2. After removal of 1 base from V and 0 bases from J, the junction contained 3 bases not matched to a gene. This CDR3 is 16 amino acids long. The germline V gene has CDR1 SGHTA and CDR2 FQGNSA. The CDR3, as DNA: TGTGCCAGCAGCTTAGGTCCTAGCGGGAGCTCCTACGAGCAGTACTTC. Residues: CASSLGPSGSSYEQYF.

V gene TRBV30 combines with J gene TRBJ1-2, with D tentatively TRBD1 (6 bases). CDR1 and CDR2 (germline): GTSNPN, SVGIG (reference sequence). This CDR3 is built from 14 residues. V lost 4 bases and J 6 bases, leaving 18 bases between the germline ends. CDR3 amino acids: CAWNAGDDFNGYTF. The CDR3 DNA reads as TGTGCCTGGAACGCAGGGGACGATTTTAATGGCTACACCTTC.

The chain links TRBV10-3 to TRBJ1-2, with D possibly matching TRBD1 (5 bases). This CDR3 spans 13 amino acids. The V gene lost 9 bases and the J gene lost 2 bases, with 13 bases spanning the gap. Germline CDR1 and CDR2: ENHRY and SYGVKD. The CDR3: CAISDSYNYGYTF. Written as DNA, the CDR3 is TGTGCCATTTCCGACAGCTACAACTATGGCTACACCTTC.

J is TRBJ2-1 and V is TRBV5-4; weak D call: TRBD2 (6 bases). The CDR3 is 15 amino acids. Germline CDR1 and CDR2: SGHNT and YYREEE (reference sequence). Trimming left V 4 bases short and J 6 bases short, with 17 bases between. The CDR3 reads CASSPLTGASNEQFF. CDR3 DNA: TGTGCCAGCAGCCCCCTGACGGGAGCGAGCAATGAGCAGTTCTTC.

The genes are TRBV5-4 and TRBJ2-7; D is possibly TRBD2 (6 bases). Looked up from germline, CDR1 is SGHNT and CDR2 is YYREEE (reference sequence). V lost 4 bases to trimming and J lost 0 bases, with 14 bases between them. CDR3 length equals 15 residues. In nucleotides, the CDR3 is TGTGCCAGCAGCCTTACTAGCTCCCACTCCTACGAGCAGTACTTC. It encodes CASSLTSSHSYEQYF.

This chain links TRBV27 with TRBJ1-1; a weak D match, TRBD1 (6 bases). The V and J ends lost 5 bases and 4 bases respectively, with 14 bases between them. CDR3 length: 14 residues. Germline loops: CDR1 MNHEY, CDR2 SMNVEV (reference sequence). The CDR3 sequence is CASSLKAGVTEAFF. The CDR3 nucleotides are TGTGCCAGCAGTCTAAAGGCAGGGGTCACTGAAGCTTTCTTT.

The V gene is TRBV6-5, the J gene TRBJ1-1; tentatively, D is TRBD1 (6 bases). This CDR3 region has 15 residues. In germline, CDR1 is MNHEY, CDR2 SVGAGI. The V end was cut by 0 bases, the J end by 4 bases, with 12 bases between. The CDR3 DNA reads as TGTGCCAGCAGTTACTCGGGGGCAGTTGCCACTGAAGCTTTCTTT. This sequence encodes CASSYSGAVATEAFF.

The V call is TRBV27, the J call TRBJ2-1; D remains unclear. The V gene lost 5 bases and the J gene lost 4 bases, with 12 bases spanning the gap. CDR3 length: 14 residues. Germline CDR1 reads MNHEY; CDR2 reads SMNVEV (reference sequence). The CDR3 is CASSRVTKYNEQFF. Written as DNA, the CDR3 is TGTGCCAGCAGTCGTGTAACAAAGTACAATGAGCAGTTCTTC.